Listed below are T cell receptor beta chains from one sample, sequenced in a study of T cell responses to AZD1222 COVID-19 vaccine. Sequencing was performed with immunoSEQ multiplex PCR; in TCRdb, only in-frame clones are kept and a portion is missing. Here the sample spans about 140,000 clones, about 91% being singletons. The sequencing here drew on peripheral blood, taken on day 0 of AZD1222 vaccination. These receptors came from an adult in good health. Each CDR3 is given with its conserved first and last residue. Each record gives: clone size, V gene, D gene, J gene, CDR3 DNA, CDR3 protein. D genes are given only for firm matches. Size tells how often a clone was seen (once, few, many) or the class of an expanded clone, and some rows leave it out.

size: -; V: TRBV10-2; D: TRBD2; J: TRBJ2-7; DNA: TGCGCCAGCAGTGCAGCGGGACGGGAGGGCGAGCAGTACTTC; CDR3: CASSAAGREGEQYF
size: -; V: TRBV6-6; D: TRBD2; J: TRBJ2-5; DNA: TGTGCCAGCAGCCGAAAGGGGGCGGCTAGCGGGGACCAAGAGACCCAGTACTTC; CDR3: CASSRKGAASGDQETQYF
size: -; V: TRBV2; D: TRBD1; J: TRBJ2-5; DNA: TGTGCCAGCAAGACGTTGGACAGGGGCCAGGGGACCCAGTACTTC; CDR3: CASKTLDRGQGTQYF
size: -; V: TRBV2; D: TRBD1; J: TRBJ2-2; DNA: TGTGCCAGCAGGCGCAGGACAGGGGCGAACACCGGGGAGCTGTTTTTT; CDR3: CASRRRTGANTGELFF
size: -; V: TRBV10-2; D: TRBD1; J: TRBJ1-5; DNA: TGCGCCAGCAGTTCCGGGACAGGGGGCCTTCAGCCCCAGCATTTT; CDR3: CASSSGTGGLQPQHF
size: -; V: TRBV5-1; D: -; J: TRBJ1-2; DNA: TGCGCCAGCAGCCTACTGGGGACTCAGGACTATGGCTACACCTTC; CDR3: CASSLLGTQDYGYTF
size: -; V: TRBV18; D: -; J: TRBJ2-7; DNA: TGTGCCAGCTCGTCTCCGGGACGGAGTAACTACGAGCAGTACTTC; CDR3: CASSSPGRSNYEQYF
size: -; V: TRBV10-1; D: TRBD1; J: TRBJ1-1; DNA: TGCGCCAGCAGTGCTGGTCAGGGGGCCGGGGCTTTCTTT; CDR3: CASSAGQGAGAFF
size: few; V: TRBV19; D: -; J: TRBJ2-3; DNA: TGTGCCAGTACCTCAGGGGAAGGCACAGATACGCAGTATTTT; CDR3: CASTSGEGTDTQYF
size: -; V: TRBV19; D: TRBD2; J: TRBJ2-7; DNA: TGTGCCAGTTCCGGACTAGCGGGAGCGAATGAGCAGTACTTC; CDR3: CASSGLAGANEQYF
size: -; V: TRBV28; D: TRBD2; J: TRBJ2-5; DNA: TGTGCCAGCAGATCATGGAGGGCTAGCGGGGACCAAGAGACCCAGTACTTC; CDR3: CASRSWRASGDQETQYF
size: -; V: TRBV12-3/TRBV12-4; D: -; J: TRBJ2-7; DNA: TGTGCCAGCAGCGTCCGACGGACGTACGAGCAGTACTTC; CDR3: CASSVRRTYEQYF
size: -; V: TRBV16; D: -; J: TRBJ2-4; DNA: TGTGCCAGCAGCCATCACAAACGAGGGGGGATAAACATTCAGTACTTC; CDR3: CASSHHKRGGINIQYF
size: -; V: TRBV25-1; D: TRBD1; J: TRBJ1-2; DNA: TGTGCCAGCAGTCTGGACAGGAAACATGGCTACACCTTC; CDR3: CASSLDRKHGYTF
size: -; V: TRBV28; D: TRBD1; J: TRBJ1-3; DNA: TGTGCCAGCAGTTTCAGAACTACAGGGGGCAAGTTAACCATATATTTT; CDR3: CASSFRTTGGKLTIYF
size: -; V: TRBV5-1; D: TRBD2; J: TRBJ2-1; DNA: TGCGCCAGCAGCTTGGGAGCGGGGGGCTCCTACAATGAGCAGTTCTTC; CDR3: CASSLGAGGSYNEQFF
size: -; V: TRBV4-2; D: -; J: TRBJ2-5; DNA: TGTGCCAGCAGCCAAGCGAATTACCGGGACACTGGGGAAGAGACCCAGTACTTC; CDR3: CASSQANYRDTGEETQYF
size: -; V: TRBV2; D: -; J: TRBJ2-1; DNA: TGTGCCAGCAGGGCGGGACGGGACAATGAGCAGTTCTTC; CDR3: CASRAGRDNEQFF
size: -; V: TRBV7-9; D: -; J: TRBJ2-5; DNA: TGTGCCAGCAGCTTCTCCGGGAGTCAAGAGACCCAGTACTTC; CDR3: CASSFSGSQETQYF
size: -; V: TRBV19; D: TRBD1; J: TRBJ2-7; DNA: TGTGCCAGTAGTCCGGACAGGGCTTCCTACGAGCAGTACTTC; CDR3: CASSPDRASYEQYF
size: -; V: TRBV28; D: TRBD1; J: TRBJ1-6; DNA: TGTGCCAGCAGCACAGGGGCCCCAGGAACCCTCCACTTT; CDR3: CASSTGAPGTLHF
size: -; V: TRBV12-3/TRBV12-4; D: -; J: TRBJ1-2; DNA: TGTGCCAGCAGACAGGACTATGGCTACACCTTC; CDR3: CASRQDYGYTF
size: -; V: TRBV2; D: -; J: TRBJ1-1; DNA: TGTGCCAGCAGCACTGTTACAGGCACTGAAGCTTTCTTT; CDR3: CASSTVTGTEAFF
size: -; V: TRBV20-1; D: -; J: TRBJ2-7; DNA: TGCAGTGCTATGGGTAGGGGGGAGCAGTACTTC; CDR3: CSAMGRGEQYF
size: -; V: TRBV30; D: -; J: TRBJ2-7; DNA: TGTGCCTGGAGTATTCGAGGATCCTACGAGCAGTACTTC; CDR3: CAWSIRGSYEQYF
size: -; V: TRBV6-5; D: -; J: TRBJ1-5; DNA: TGTGCCAGCCGACCGACAGTGGATAATCAGCCCCAGCATTTT; CDR3: CASRPTVDNQPQHF
size: -; V: TRBV4-1; D: TRBD1; J: TRBJ1-1; DNA: TGCGCCAGCAGCCAAGGACAGGGGAGGGCTGAAGCTTTCTTT; CDR3: CASSQGQGRAEAFF
size: -; V: TRBV6-1; D: -; J: TRBJ2-3; DNA: TGTGCCAGCAGTGAAGACGGCACAGATACGCAGTATTTT; CDR3: CASSEDGTDTQYF
size: -; V: TRBV5-1; D: TRBD1; J: TRBJ1-5; DNA: TGCGCCAGCAGCTTGGGGACAGGGGAAGGGCCCCAGCATTTT; CDR3: CASSLGTGEGPQHF
size: -; V: TRBV30; D: TRBD1; J: TRBJ1-2; DNA: TGTGCCTGGAAGTGGCCGGGACAGGGGGCTCTTGGCTACACCTTC; CDR3: CAWKWPGQGALGYTF
size: -; V: TRBV2; D: TRBD1; J: TRBJ2-7; DNA: TGTGCCAGCACTCCTCAGGGGGCCAGGGTAAGCTACGAGCAGTACTTC; CDR3: CASTPQGARVSYEQYF
size: -; V: TRBV5-5; D: -; J: TRBJ1-5; DNA: TGTGCCAGCAGCAAACCCGGCACAAATCAGCCCCAGCATTTT; CDR3: CASSKPGTNQPQHF
size: -; V: TRBV18; D: -; J: TRBJ1-5; DNA: TGTGCCAGCTCACCCCATGGGGGCGAGCCCCAGCATTTT; CDR3: CASSPHGGEPQHF
size: -; V: TRBV19; D: -; J: TRBJ1-5; DNA: TGTGCCAGTAGTATCAGTAGCAATCAGCCCCAGCATTTT; CDR3: CASSISSNQPQHF
size: -; V: TRBV7-6; D: TRBD1; J: TRBJ2-7; DNA: TGTGCCAGCAGCTTAGGACAGGGTGCCTACGAGCAGTACTTC; CDR3: CASSLGQGAYEQYF
size: -; V: TRBV3-1/TRBV3-2; D: TRBD1; J: TRBJ1-6; DNA: TGTGCCAGCAGGGATACAGGGGTTTTCTCACCCCTCCACTTT; CDR3: CASRDTGVFSPLHF
size: -; V: TRBV2; D: -; J: TRBJ1-6; DNA: TGTGCCAGCAGATCAGGGTGGGATTCACCCCTCCACTTT; CDR3: CASRSGWDSPLHF